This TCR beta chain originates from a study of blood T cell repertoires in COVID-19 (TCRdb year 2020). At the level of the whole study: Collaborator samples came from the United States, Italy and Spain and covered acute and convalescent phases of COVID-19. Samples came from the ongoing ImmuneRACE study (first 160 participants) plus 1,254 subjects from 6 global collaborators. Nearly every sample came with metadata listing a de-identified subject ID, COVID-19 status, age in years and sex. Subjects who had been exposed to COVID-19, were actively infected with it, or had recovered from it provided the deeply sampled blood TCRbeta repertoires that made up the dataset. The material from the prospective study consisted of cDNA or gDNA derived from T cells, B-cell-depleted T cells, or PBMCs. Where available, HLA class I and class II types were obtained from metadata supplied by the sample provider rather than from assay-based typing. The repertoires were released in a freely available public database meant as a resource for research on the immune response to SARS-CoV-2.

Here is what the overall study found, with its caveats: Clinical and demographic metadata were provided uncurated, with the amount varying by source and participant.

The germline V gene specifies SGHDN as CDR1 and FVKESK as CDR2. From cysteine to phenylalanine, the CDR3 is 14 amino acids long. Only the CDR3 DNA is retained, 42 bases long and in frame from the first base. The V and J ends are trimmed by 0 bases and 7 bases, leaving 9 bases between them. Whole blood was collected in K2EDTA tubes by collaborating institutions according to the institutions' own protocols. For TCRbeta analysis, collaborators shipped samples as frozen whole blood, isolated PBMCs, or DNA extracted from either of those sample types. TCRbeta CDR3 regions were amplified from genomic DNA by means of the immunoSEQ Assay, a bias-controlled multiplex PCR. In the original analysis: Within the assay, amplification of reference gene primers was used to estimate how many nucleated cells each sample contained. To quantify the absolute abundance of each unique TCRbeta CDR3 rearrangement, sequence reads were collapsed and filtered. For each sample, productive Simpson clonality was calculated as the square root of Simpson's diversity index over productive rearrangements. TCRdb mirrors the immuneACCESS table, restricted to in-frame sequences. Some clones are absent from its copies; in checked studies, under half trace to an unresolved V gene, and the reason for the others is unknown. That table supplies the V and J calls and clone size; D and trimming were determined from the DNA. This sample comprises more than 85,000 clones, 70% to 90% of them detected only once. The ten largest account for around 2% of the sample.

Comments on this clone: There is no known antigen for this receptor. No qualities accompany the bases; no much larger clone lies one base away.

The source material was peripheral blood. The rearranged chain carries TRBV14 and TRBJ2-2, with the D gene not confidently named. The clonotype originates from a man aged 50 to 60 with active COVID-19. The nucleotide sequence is TGTGCCAGCAGCCAAGAGACTCCGCACGGGGAGCTGTTTTTT. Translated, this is CASSQETPHGELFF.